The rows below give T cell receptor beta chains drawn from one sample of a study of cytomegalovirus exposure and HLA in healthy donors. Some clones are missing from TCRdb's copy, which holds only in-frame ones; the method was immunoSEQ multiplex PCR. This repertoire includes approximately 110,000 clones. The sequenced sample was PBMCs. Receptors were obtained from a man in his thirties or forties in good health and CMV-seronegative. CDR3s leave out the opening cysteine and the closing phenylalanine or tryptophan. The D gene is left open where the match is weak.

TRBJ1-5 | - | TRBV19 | ASSFDRSLGPQH
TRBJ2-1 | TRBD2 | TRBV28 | ASSLSTSGSSYNEQF
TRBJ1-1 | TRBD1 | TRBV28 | ASSSLSGQGPGAF
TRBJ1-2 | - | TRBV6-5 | ASSYDSYQFAYGYT
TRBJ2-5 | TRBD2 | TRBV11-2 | ASSLLSGRAGGTQY
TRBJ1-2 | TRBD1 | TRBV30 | AWREDRGRSDYGYT
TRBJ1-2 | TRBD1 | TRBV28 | ASSIGGRVGYT
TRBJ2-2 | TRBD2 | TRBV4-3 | ASSWTSGMVHAGELF
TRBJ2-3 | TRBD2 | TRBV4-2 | ASSPRTSGRPTDTQY
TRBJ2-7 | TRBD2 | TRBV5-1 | ASSLDGTNYEQY